This T cell receptor beta chain was captured by sequencing in a study of T-cell reconstitution after alpha-beta-depleted transplantation in children. This clonotype occurred a few times. Germline CDR1 reads SGHRS; CDR2 reads YFSETQ. The germline V and J ends were trimmed by 4 bases and 1 base, with 8 bases remaining between them. The CDR3 runs 13 residues. During its preparation, the TCRbeta library received unique molecular identifiers. From the PCR reads, TCRdb called clonotypes with MiXCR, one entry per CDR3 protein. The sample has 500,000 to 600,000 distinct CDR3 sequences, about a sixth seen once.

The TCR comes from a human donor who donated a stem cell graft to a child with acute lymphoblastic leukemia. The rearrangement joins TRBV5-1 to TRBJ1-1; TRBD1 might be the D (5 bases). The sequences come from PBMCs from the stem cell graft donor, collected from the stem cell graft. The CDR3 coding sequence is TGCGCCAGCAGCATACAGGAGAACACTGAAGCTTTCTTT. This encodes CASSIQENTEAFF. The whole variable domain, remainder taken from reference TRBV5-1 and TRBJ1-1, is KAGVTQTPRYLIKTRGQQVTLSCSPISGHRSVSWYQQTPGQGLQFLFEYFSETQRNKGNFPGRFSGRQFSNSRSEMNVSTLELGDSALYLCASSIQENTEAFFGQGTRLTVV.